Below are 21 T cell receptor beta chains sequenced from a single sample in a study of OX40 agonist ivuxolimab in advanced cancers. Library preparation employed the immunoSEQ multiplex PCR assay. TCRdb mirrors the immuneACCESS table, restricted to in-frame sequences. Some clones are absent from its copies; in checked studies, under half trace to an unresolved V gene, and the reason for the others is unknown. In all, the sample holds roughly 35,000 clones, and roughly 86% of those were seen once. Around 1.9% of the sample lies in the top ten. Sequencing used CD4+ or CD8+ T cells sorted from blood, obtained in a trial of the OX40 agonist ivuxolimab. The receptors stem from an adult with an advanced solid tumor such as melanoma, head and neck, liver or kidney cancer.

The chain carries TRBV19 and TRBJ1-4; D uncertain. This CDR3 has 10 amino acids. V gave up 10 bases and J gave up 7 bases, with 7 bases separating them. CDR1 LNHDA and CDR2 SQIVND come from the germline V gene (reference sequence). The CDR3 loop reads CATKGEKLFF. The CDR3 DNA follows: TGTGCCACCAAGGGTGAAAAACTGTTTTTT. The complete variable domain, with remaining parts taken from reference TRBV19 and TRBJ1-4, reads DGGITQSPKYLFRKEGQNVTLSCEQNLNHDAMYWYRQDPGQGLRLIYYSQIVNDFQKGDIAEGYSVSREKKESFPLTVTSAQKNPTAFYLCATKGEKLFFGSGTQLSVL.

The chain couples TRBV29-1 to TRBJ2-7; D remains unclear. The germline V gene encodes CDR1 SQVTM and CDR2 ANQGSEA. V was pared by 4 bases and J by 4 bases, with 11 bases between. CDR3 size: 12 residues. CDR3 in amino acids: CSVVGRQYEQYF. The CDR3 coding sequence is TGCAGCGTTGTTGGACGACAATACGAGCAGTACTTC.

This chain uses TRBV19 with TRBJ2-2; D is possibly TRBD1 (5 bases). Trimming left V 3 bases short and J 3 bases short, with 8 bases between. Germline CDR1 reads LNHDA; CDR2 reads SQIVND (reference sequence). This CDR3 comprises 14 residues. The DNA of the CDR3 is TGTGCCAGTAGTATGCGCAGGGACACCGGGGAGCTGTTTTTT. This codes for CASSMRRDTGELFF.

The CDR3 bases are TGTGCCAGAAGCTCAGGGGAGGGAAACACTGAAGCTTTCTTT. This sequence encodes CARSSGEGNTEAFF. The V call is TRBV5-3, the J call TRBJ1-1; D possibly corresponds to TRBD1 (6 bases). TRBV5-3 is filed as an ORF, its function uncertain. The V and J ends lost 3 bases and 2 bases respectively, with 11 bases between them. The CDR3 consists of 14 residues.

This chain connects TRBV27 to TRBJ2-7; the D call may be TRBD1 or TRBD2 (5 bases each). Trimming stripped 6 bases from V and 5 bases from J, with 26 bases between. CDR1 is MNHEY and CDR2 is SMNVEV in the germline V gene (reference sequence). The CDR3 runs 17 residues. This chain's CDR3 is CASSPSRGGTLGNEQYF. The CDR3 DNA sequence: TGTGCCAGCAGCCCCAGTCGGGGTGGGACCCTAGGGAACGAGCAGTACTTC.

This clone appeared a single time. This rearrangement joins TRBV15 to TRBJ2-4, with D perhaps matching TRBD1 (6 bases). The CDR3 runs to 16 residues. In germline, CDR1 is LNHNV, CDR2 YYDKDF (reference sequence). Trimming removed 1 base from V and 0 bases from J, with 10 bases in between. This CDR3 is CATSRADRLAKNIQYF. The DNA for the CDR3 is TGTGCCACCAGCAGAGCGGACAGACTAGCCAAAAACATTCAGTACTTC.

Points on this clone: Compared with germline, one end of the junction differs, possibly owing to a read error. J is TRBJ1-3 and V is TRBV29-1; D gene uncertain. The CDR3 has 10 amino acids. Looked up from germline, CDR1 is SQVTM and CDR2 is ANQGSEA. The CDR3 protein is CSVEDRIRFF. The CDR3 coding sequence is TGCAGCGTTGAAGATCGGATCAGGTTTTTT. Drawing the rest from reference TRBV29-1 and TRBJ1-3, the complete variable domain is SAVISQKPSRDICQRGTSLTIQCQVDSQVTMMFWYRQQPGQSLTLIATANQGSEATYESGFVIDKFPISRPNLTFSTLTVSNMSPEDSSIYLCSVEDRIRFFGEGSWLTVV.

This clone appeared once. The chain is built from TRBV6-6 and TRBJ2-7; D is unclear. V dropped 0 bases and J dropped 0 bases, with 6 bases sitting between them. The germline CDR1 and CDR2 sequences are MNHNY and SVGAGI (reference sequence). The CDR3 sequence is 14 residues long. The DNA of the CDR3 is TGTGCCAGCAGTTACTCAGGCGGCTCCTACGAGCAGTACTTC. Translating gives CASSYSGGSYEQYF.

V is TRBV12-5 and J is TRBJ2-3; the D gene is possibly TRBD2 (6 bases). The CDR3 consists of 15 residues. V dropped 3 bases and J dropped 2 bases, with 12 bases sitting between them. Germline lookup yields CDR1 LGHNT and CDR2 FRNRAP. The CDR3 loop reads CASGFGGLDTDTQYF. The CDR3 DNA reads TGTGCTAGTGGTTTCGGGGGACTTGACACAGATACGCAGTATTTT. Full variable domain (missing parts from reference TRBV12-5 and TRBJ2-3): DARVTQTPRHKVTEMGQEVTMRCQPILGHNTVFWYRQTMMQGLELLAYFRNRAPLDDSGMPKDRFSAEMPDATLATLKIQPSEPRDSAVYFCASGFGGLDTDTQYFGPGTRLTVL.

The table lists this clone with a few counts. V usage is TRBV28 and J usage is TRBJ2-7; D gene unclear. With 5 bases removed from V and 6 bases from J, the gap between germline ends came to 11 bases. The CDR3 is 12 amino acids. Germline V gene data show CDR1 as MDHEN and CDR2 as SYDVKM. The CDR3 loop is CASSPLVSEQYF. The CDR3 DNA reads as TGTGCCAGCAGTCCTCTAGTCAGCGAGCAGTACTTC.

The J gene is TRBJ2-1, the V gene TRBV7-3; 7 nucleotides line up with TRBD2. Germline assignment: CDR1 SGHTA and CDR2 FQGTGA. The CDR3 length is 16 residues. The V gene end was trimmed by 5 bases and the J gene end by 5 bases; junction bases not matched to a gene: 12. The CDR3 loop is CASSPPTSANDNEQFF. The CDR3 DNA reads TGTGCCAGCAGCCCCCCAACTAGCGCGAACGACAATGAGCAGTTCTTC.

The chain has TRBV5-1 and TRBJ1-2; D gene ambiguous. The ends were cut back, 4 bases at V and 8 bases at J, with 18 bases in the middle. The germline CDR1 and CDR2 sequences are SGHRS and YFSETQ. CDR3 size: 14 residues. As DNA, the CDR3 is TGCGCCAGCAGCAGCCCAACTCGGGGAGGCGGCTACACCTTC. Translating gives CASSSPTRGGGYTF.

The rearrangement links TRBV6-1 to TRBJ2-3, with 10 bases identical to TRBD2. Germline V CDR1 and CDR2: MNHNS, SASEGT. The J segment lost 0 bases and the V segment lost 0 bases, leaving 3 bases of the junction unmatched. The CDR3 is made up of 17 amino acids. CDR3 DNA sequence: TGTGCCAGCAGTGAAGCTCTAGCGGGGGTAAGCACAGATACGCAGTATTTT. Its translation is CASSEALAGVSTDTQYF.

The chain recombines TRBV9 with TRBJ2-1, with D tentatively TRBD2 (6 bases). The CDR3 length is 16 residues. Germline CDR1 is SGDLS and CDR2 is YYNGEE. V was pared by 3 bases and J by 1 base, with 14 bases between. In DNA, the CDR3 is TGTGCCAGCAGCGAGGAGGGACGACGGTCCTACAATGAGCAGTTCTTC. The encoded protein is CASSEEGRRSYNEQFF. Full variable domain (missing parts from reference TRBV9 and TRBJ2-1): DSGVTQTPKHLITATGQRVTLRCSPRSGDLSVYWYQQSLDQGLQFLIQYYNGEERAKGNILERFSAQQFPDLHSELNLSSLELGDSALYFCASSEEGRRSYNEQFFGPGTRLTVL.

The chain couples TRBV5-1 to TRBJ1-1, with D possibly matching TRBD1 (5 bases). CDR3 size: 13 residues. Germline assignment: CDR1 SGHRS and CDR2 YFSETQ. The germline V and J ends were trimmed by 4 bases and 5 bases, with 12 bases remaining between them. The CDR3 region is CASSRGEATEAFF. CDR3 nucleotides: TGCGCCAGCAGCCGGGGGGAAGCAACTGAAGCTTTCTTT. Based on the CDR3 plus reference TRBV5-1 and TRBJ1-1, the full variable domain is KAGVTQTPRYLIKTRGQQVTLSCSPISGHRSVSWYQQTPGQGLQFLFEYFSETQRNKGNFPGRFSGRQFSNSRSEMNVSTLELGDSALYLCASSRGEATEAFFGQGTRLTVV.

V gene TRBV21-1 combines with J gene TRBJ1-2. TRBV21-1 has pseudogene status. The CDR3 loop spans 14 amino acids. CDR3 amino acids: CASSKEVTNYGYTF. CDR3 sequence (DNA): TGTGCCAGCAGCAAGGAGGTTACCAACTATGGCTACACCTTC.

The V call is TRBV7-9, the J call TRBJ2-3, with TRBD2 identical over 14 bases. The V gene's germline CDR1 is SEHNR and CDR2 FQNEAQ (reference sequence). V trimming: 4 bases; J trimming: 3 bases; junction bases outside the gene matches: 9. This CDR3 comprises 18 residues. The CDR3 sequence is CASSSPGLAGALTDTQYF. The CDR3, as DNA: TGTGCCAGCAGCTCTCCGGGACTAGCGGGAGCGCTGACAGATACGCAGTATTTT.

This chain connects TRBV28 to TRBJ2-7, with D perhaps matching TRBD1 or TRBD2 (6 bases each). CDR3 length: 15 amino acids. Per germline, CDR1 MDHEN and CDR2 SYDVKM. V lost 8 bases, J lost 7 bases, and 24 bases lay in between. The CDR3 bases are TGTGCCAGCTGTGAAGCCGGCCCGGGGGCGGGGGAGCAGTACTTC. Translation: CASCEAGPGAGEQYF.

The rearrangement links TRBV28 to TRBJ1-2; 12 bases align to TRBD1. V trimming: 5 bases; J trimming: 1 base; junction bases outside the gene matches: 8. Germline loops: CDR1 MDHEN, CDR2 SYDVKM. The CDR3 contains 17 residues. DNA of the CDR3: TGTGCCAGCAGTCATGTGGGACAGGGGGCAATTAACTATGGCTACACCTTC. It encodes CASSHVGQGAINYGYTF.

V is TRBV7-3 and J is TRBJ2-1; D perhaps matches TRBD2 (7 bases). V was shortened by 2 bases and J by 7 bases, with 27 bases between the two germline ends. The germline V gene has CDR1 SGHTA and CDR2 FQGTGA. CDR3 length: 19 amino acids. The CDR3 loop is CASSLFQLGGGGGKNEQFF. The CDR3 DNA is TGTGCCAGCAGCTTATTCCAACTTGGGGGAGGGGGAGGCAAGAATGAGCAGTTCTTC.

The V gene is TRBV18, the J gene TRBJ1-5; no reliable D call. CDR3 length: 15 residues. The V and J ends lost 6 bases and 7 bases respectively, with 19 bases between them. Germline values: CDR1 KGHSH, CDR2 LQKENI. As DNA, the CDR3 is TGTGCCAGCTCCCGAGACGCAGGCCTTGGGCAGCCCCAGCATTTT. Its translation: CASSRDAGLGQPQHF.